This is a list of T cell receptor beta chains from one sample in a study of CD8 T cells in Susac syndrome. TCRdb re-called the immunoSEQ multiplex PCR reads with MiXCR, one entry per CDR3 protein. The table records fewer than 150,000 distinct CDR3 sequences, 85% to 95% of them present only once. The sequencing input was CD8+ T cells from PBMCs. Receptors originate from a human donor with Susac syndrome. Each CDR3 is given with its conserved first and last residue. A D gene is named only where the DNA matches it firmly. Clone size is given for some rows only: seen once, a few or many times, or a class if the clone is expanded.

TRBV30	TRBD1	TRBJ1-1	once	TGTGCCTGGAGTGGAAGGACAGGGGCGGCCTGGAACACTGAAGCTTTCTTT	CAWSGRTGAAWNTEAFF
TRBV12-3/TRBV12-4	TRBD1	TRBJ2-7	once	TGTGCCAGCAAATTGCCGACAGGGCAGATAAGTAGCTACGAGCAGTACTTC	CASKLPTGQISSYEQYF
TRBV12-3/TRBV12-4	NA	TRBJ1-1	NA	TGTGCCAGCAGTTTAGAGGGAATGGCTTTCTTT	CASSLEGMAFF
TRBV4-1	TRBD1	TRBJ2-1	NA	TGCGCCAGCACCCAGACAGGGGGCTCCTACAATGAGCAGTTCTTC	CASTQTGGSYNEQFF
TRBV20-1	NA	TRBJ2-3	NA	TGCATCAAATGGGGGCCTAGCACAGATACGCAGTATTTT	CIKWGPSTDTQYF
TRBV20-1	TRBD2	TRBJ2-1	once	TGCAGGGCGGCCGGGACTACCAACTCCTACAATGAGCAGTTCTTC	CRAAGTTNSYNEQFF
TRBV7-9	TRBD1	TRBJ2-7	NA	TGTGCCAGCAGCGCTCCAGGGGGTCCCCACGAGCAGTACTTC	CASSAPGGPHEQYF
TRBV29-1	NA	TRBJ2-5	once	TGCAGCGTTGAAGAGAGGGGAGAGACCCAGTACTTC	CSVEERGETQYF
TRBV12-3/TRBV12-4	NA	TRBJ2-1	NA	TGTGCCAGCAGCTCACCCCCAGGTGAACATGAGCAGTTCTTC	CASSSPPGEHEQFF
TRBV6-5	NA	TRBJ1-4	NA	TGTGCCAGCAGGCAGGGACGTCATGTAGGTGAAAAACTGTTTTTT	CASRQGRHVGEKLFF
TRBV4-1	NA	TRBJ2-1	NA	TGCGCCAGCAGCCCAATAGCGGAGTCTAACTACAATGAGCAGTTCTTC	CASSPIAESNYNEQFF
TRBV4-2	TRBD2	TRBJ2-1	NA	TGTGCCAGCAGCCAAACTAGCGGGATCTACAATGAGCAGTTCTTC	CASSQTSGIYNEQFF
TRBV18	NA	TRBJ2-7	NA	TGTGCCAGCTCAGAGGGAGCGGGCTACGAGCAGTACTTC	CASSEGAGYEQYF
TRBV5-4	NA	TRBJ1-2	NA	TGTGCCAGCGGCGGTTGGATCCGTTCGATGGAAAACTATGGCTACACCTTC	CASGGWIRSMENYGYTF
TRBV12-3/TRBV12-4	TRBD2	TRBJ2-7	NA	TGTGCCAGCAGTTTTGCCCCCGAGGTGAAACTAGCGGGCTACGAGCAGTACTTC	CASSFAPEVKLAGYEQYF
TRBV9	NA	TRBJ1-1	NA	TGTGCCAGCACCCCCAGTCCGGGGGGAACTGAAGCTTTCTTT	CASTPSPGGTEAFF
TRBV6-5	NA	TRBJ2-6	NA	TGTGCCAGCTTCGCGGGGCCGGGGGCCAACGTCCTGACTTTC	CASFAGPGANVLTF
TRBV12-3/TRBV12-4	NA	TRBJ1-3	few	TGTGCCAGCAGTTTAGGAGACACCATATATTTT	CASSLGDTIYF
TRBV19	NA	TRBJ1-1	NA	TGTGCCAGTAGCCACGGGTCTAGCTGGACTGAAGCTTTCTTT	CASSHGSSWTEAFF
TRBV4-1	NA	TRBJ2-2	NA	TGCGCCAGCAGCCATGAAGGCACCGGGGAGCTGTTTTTT	CASSHEGTGELFF
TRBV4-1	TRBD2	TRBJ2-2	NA	TGCGCCAGCAGCCAAGAGTCTATCCTAGCGGGGGCGAACACCGGGGAGCTGTTTTTT	CASSQESILAGANTGELFF
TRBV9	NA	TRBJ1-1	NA	TGTGCCAGCAGCGTATATTATGAGGGGACACGACGTGAAGCTTTCTTT	CASSVYYEGTRREAFF
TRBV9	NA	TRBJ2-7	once	TGTGCCAGCAGCGTAGGAGATACAGTCTCCTACGAGCAGTACTTC	CASSVGDTVSYEQYF
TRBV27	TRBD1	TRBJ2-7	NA	TGTGCCAGCAGACAGGGGGTACTCTACGAGCAGTACTTC	CASRQGVLYEQYF
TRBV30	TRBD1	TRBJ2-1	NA	TGTGCCGGGGGACAGGGATTTTTCAATGAGCAGTTCTTC	CAGGQGFFNEQFF
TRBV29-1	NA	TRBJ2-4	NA	TGCAGCGTTGCCCAGGGGCAGAACATTCAGTACTTC	CSVAQGQNIQYF
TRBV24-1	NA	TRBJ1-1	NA	TGTGCCACCAGTTTCGGCGGAAACACTGAAGCTTTCTTT	CATSFGGNTEAFF
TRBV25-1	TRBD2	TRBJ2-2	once	TGTGCCAGCAGTGAATTCTTTCTAGCGGGAGGGAACACCGGGGAGCTGTTTTTT	CASSEFFLAGGNTGELFF
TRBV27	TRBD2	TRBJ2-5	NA	TGTGCCAGCAGCCCGGGGGTAGCGGGAGGAGAGACCCAGTACTTC	CASSPGVAGGETQYF
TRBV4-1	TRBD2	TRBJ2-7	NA	TGCGCCAGCAGCCAAGGACTAGCGGGAGGGAACTACGAGCAGTACTTC	CASSQGLAGGNYEQYF
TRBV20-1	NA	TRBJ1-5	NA	TGCAGTGCTAGAGACCTCGCAGTTGGGAGTCAGCCCCAGCATTTT	CSARDLAVGSQPQHF
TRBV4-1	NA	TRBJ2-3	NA	TGCGCCAGCAGCCATATTGAGTCTACGCAGTATTTT	CASSHIESTQYF
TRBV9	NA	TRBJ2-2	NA	TGTGCCAGCAGCGTAGACTTCACCGGGGAGCTGTTTTTT	CASSVDFTGELFF
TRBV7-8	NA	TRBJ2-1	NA	TGTGCCAGCAGCTTACTGTCGGGCCTGTACAATGAGCAGTTCTTC	CASSLLSGLYNEQFF
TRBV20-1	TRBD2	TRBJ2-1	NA	TGCAGTGTGGCTAGCGGCAATGAGCAGTTCTTC	CSVASGNEQFF
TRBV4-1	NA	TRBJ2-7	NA	TGCGCCAGCAGCCCCTCCCAGGTAGTATCCTACGAGCAGTACTTC	CASSPSQVVSYEQYF
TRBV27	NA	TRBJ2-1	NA	TGTGCCAGCAGTCCCGTGGCGGGGAACTATTACAATGAGCAGTTCTTC	CASSPVAGNYYNEQFF
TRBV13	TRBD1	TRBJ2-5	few	TGTGCCAGCAGCCCCCGGGACAGGGACCAAGAGACCCAGTACTTC	CASSPRDRDQETQYF
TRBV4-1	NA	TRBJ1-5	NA	TGCGCCAGCAGCCAAGATCGGGGGTCCAATCAGCCCCAGCATTTT	CASSQDRGSNQPQHF
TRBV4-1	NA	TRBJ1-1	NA	TGCGCCAGCAGCCATTCCCGTGAAGGGGGGAACACTGAAGCTTTCTTT	CASSHSREGGNTEAFF
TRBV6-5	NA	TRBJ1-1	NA	TGTGCCAGCAGTGACGCGGTCGAGTTGATGGCTTTCTTT	CASSDAVELMAFF
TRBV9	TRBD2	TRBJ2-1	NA	TGTGCCAGCAGCGTAGGACTAGCTGGGGGCAATGAGCAGTTCTTC	CASSVGLAGGNEQFF